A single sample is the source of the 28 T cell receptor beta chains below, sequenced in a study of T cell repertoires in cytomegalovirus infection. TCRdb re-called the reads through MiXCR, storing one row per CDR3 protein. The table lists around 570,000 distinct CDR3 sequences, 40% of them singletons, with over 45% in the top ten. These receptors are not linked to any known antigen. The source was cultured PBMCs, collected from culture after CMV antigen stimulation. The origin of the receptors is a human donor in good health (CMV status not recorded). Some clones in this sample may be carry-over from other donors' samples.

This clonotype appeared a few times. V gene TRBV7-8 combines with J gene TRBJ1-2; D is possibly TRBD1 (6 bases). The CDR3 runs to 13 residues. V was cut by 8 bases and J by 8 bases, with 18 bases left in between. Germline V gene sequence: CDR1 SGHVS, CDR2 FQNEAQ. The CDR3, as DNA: TGTGCCAGCGGAGGGGGGGTACGAGGGGGCTACACCTTC. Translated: CASGGGVRGGYTF. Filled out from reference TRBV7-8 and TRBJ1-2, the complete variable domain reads GAGVSQSPRYKVAKRGQDVALRCDPISGHVSLFWYQQALGQGPEFLTYFQNEAQLDKSGLPSDRFFAERPEGSVSTLKIQRTQQEDSAVYLCASGGGVRGGYTFGSGTRLTVV.

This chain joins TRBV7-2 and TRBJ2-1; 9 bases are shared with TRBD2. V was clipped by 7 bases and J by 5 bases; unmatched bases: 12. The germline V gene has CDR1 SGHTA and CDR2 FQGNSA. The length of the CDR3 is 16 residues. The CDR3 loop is CASNQRSGRFDNEQFF. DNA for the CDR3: TGTGCCAGCAACCAAAGGAGCGGGAGGTTTGACAATGAGCAGTTCTTC. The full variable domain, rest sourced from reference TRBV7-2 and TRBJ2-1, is GAGVSQSPSNKVTEKGKDVELRCDPISGHTALYWYRQSLGQGLEFLIYFQGNSAPDKSGLPSDRFSAERTGGSVSTLTIQRTQQEDSAVYLCASNQRSGRFDNEQFFGPGTRLTVL.

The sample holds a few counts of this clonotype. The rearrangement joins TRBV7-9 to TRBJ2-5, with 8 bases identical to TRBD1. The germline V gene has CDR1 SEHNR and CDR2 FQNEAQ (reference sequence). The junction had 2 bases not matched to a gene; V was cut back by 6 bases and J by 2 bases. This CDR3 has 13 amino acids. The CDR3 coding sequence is TGTGCCAGCAGGGGGGACAGGCAAGAGACCCAGTACTTC. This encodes CASRGDRQETQYF.

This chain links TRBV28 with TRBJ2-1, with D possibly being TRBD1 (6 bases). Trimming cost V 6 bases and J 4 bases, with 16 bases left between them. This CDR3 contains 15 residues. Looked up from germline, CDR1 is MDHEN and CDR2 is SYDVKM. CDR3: CASRGSGQHYNEQFF. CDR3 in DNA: TGTGCCAGCAGGGGGTCGGGACAACATTACAATGAGCAGTTCTTC.

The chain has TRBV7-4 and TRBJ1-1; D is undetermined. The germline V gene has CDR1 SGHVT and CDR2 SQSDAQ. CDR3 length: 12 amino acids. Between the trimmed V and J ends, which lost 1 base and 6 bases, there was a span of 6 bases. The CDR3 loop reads CASSLGTAEAFF. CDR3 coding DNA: TGTGCCAGCAGCTTAGGTACGGCTGAAGCTTTCTTT.

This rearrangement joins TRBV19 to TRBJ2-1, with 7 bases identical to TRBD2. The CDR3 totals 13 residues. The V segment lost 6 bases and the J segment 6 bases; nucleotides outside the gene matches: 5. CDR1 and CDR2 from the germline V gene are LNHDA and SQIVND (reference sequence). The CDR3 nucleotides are TGTGCCAGTAGGGATAGGACTAGCAATGAGCAGTTCTTC. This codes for CASRDRTSNEQFF.

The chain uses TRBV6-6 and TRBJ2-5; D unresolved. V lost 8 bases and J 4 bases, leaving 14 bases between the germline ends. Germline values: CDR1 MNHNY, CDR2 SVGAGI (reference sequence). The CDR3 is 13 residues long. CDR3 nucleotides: TGTGCCAGCCGCGGCCCGGCCGGAGAGACCCAGTACTTC. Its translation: CASRGPAGETQYF.

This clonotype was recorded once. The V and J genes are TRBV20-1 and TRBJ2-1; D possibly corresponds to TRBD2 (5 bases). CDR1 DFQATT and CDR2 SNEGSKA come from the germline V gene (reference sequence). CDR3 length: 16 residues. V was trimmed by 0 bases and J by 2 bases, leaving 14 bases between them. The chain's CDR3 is CSARDQSGSTYNEQFF. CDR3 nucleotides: TGCAGTGCTAGAGATCAGAGCGGCAGTACCTACAATGAGCAGTTCTTC.

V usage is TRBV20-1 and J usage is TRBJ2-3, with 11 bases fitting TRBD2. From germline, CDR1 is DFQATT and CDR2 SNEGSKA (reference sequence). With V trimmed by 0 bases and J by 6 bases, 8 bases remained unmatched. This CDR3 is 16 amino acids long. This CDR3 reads CSARDEASGGPDTQYF. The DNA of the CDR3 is TGCAGTGCTAGAGATGAGGCTAGCGGGGGGCCTGATACGCAGTATTTT.

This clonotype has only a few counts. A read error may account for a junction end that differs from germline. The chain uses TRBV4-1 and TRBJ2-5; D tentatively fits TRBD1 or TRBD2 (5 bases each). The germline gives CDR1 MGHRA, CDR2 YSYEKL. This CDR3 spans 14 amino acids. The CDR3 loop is CASSPSAWGETQYF. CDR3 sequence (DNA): TGTGCCAGCAGCCCCAGCGCATGGGGGGAGACCCAGTACTTC.

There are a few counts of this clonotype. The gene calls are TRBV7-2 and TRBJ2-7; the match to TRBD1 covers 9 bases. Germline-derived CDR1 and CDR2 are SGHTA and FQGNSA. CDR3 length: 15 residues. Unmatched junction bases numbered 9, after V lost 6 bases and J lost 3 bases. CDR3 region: CASRADRGSIYEQYF. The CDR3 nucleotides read TGTGCCAGCAGGGCCGACAGGGGGTCGATCTACGAGCAGTACTTC.

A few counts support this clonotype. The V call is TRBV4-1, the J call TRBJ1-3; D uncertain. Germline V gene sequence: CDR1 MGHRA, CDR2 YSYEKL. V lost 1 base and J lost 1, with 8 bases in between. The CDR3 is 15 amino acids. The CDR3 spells CASSQVWVSGNTIYF. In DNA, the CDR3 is TGCGCCAGCAGCCAAGTGTGGGTATCTGGAAACACCATATATTTT.

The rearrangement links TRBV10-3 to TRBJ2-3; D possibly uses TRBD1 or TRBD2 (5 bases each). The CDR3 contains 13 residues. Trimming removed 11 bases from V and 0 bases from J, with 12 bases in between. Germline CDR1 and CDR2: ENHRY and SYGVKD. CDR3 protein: CASGTQSTDTQYF. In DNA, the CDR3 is TGTGCCTCAGGGACCCAGAGCACAGATACGCAGTATTTT.

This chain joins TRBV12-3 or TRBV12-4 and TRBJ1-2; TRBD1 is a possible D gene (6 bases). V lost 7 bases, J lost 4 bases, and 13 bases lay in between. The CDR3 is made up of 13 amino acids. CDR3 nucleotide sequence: TGTGCCAGCACCTCAGGGGTGGGCTATGGCTACACCTTC. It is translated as CASTSGVGYGYTF.

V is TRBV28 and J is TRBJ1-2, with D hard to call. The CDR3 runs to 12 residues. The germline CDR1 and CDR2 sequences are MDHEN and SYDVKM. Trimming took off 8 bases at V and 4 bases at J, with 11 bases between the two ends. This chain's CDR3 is CASSQRFYGYTF. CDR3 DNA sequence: TGTGCCAGCTCCCAGAGGTTCTATGGCTACACCTTC.

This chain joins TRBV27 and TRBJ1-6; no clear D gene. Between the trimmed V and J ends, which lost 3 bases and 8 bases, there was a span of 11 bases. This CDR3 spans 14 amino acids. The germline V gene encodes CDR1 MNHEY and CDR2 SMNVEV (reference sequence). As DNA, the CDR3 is TGTGCCAGCAGTTTTGCAGGTGCCCATTCACCCCTCCACTTT. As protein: CASSFAGAHSPLHF.

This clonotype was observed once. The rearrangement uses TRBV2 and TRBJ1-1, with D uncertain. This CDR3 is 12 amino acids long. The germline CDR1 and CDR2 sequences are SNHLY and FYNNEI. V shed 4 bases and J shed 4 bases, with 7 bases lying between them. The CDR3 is CASSVLGTEAFF. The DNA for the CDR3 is TGTGCCAGCAGTGTGCTAGGCACTGAAGCTTTCTTT.

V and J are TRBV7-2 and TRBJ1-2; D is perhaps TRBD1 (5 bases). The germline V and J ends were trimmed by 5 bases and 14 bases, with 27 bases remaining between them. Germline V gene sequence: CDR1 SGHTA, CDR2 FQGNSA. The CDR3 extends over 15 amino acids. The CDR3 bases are TGTGCCAGCAGCAGTATACCCGCTCGACAGCCAATCGGTACCTTC. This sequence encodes CASSSIPARQPIGTF.

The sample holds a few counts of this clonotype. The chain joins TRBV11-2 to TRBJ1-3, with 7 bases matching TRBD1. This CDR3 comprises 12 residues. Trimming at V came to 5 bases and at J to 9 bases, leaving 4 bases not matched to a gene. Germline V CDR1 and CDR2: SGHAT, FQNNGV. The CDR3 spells CASSGPGGTIYF. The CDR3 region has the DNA TGTGCCAGCAGCGGACCAGGGGGCACCATATATTTT.

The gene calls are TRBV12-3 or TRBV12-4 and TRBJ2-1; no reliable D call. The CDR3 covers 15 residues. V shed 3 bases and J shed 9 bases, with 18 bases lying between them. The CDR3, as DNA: TGTGCCAGCAGTTTCTTCGTCGAGCGCTCCCGTGAGCAGTTCTTC. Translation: CASSFFVERSREQFF.

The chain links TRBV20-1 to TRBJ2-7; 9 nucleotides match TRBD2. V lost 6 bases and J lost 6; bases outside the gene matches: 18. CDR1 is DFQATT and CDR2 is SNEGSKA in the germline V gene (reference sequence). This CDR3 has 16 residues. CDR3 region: CSAPGSGGPFTPEQYF. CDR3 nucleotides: TGCAGTGCCCCGGGGAGCGGGGGGCCCTTTACACCCGAGCAGTACTTC.

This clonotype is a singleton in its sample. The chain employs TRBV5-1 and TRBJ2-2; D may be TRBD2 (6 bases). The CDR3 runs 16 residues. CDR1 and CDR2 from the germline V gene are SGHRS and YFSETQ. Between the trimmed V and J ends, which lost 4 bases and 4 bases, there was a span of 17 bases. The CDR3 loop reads CASSPRGGEVTGELFF. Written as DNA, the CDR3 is TGCGCCAGCAGCCCCCGTGGAGGGGAGGTCACCGGGGAGCTGTTTTTT.

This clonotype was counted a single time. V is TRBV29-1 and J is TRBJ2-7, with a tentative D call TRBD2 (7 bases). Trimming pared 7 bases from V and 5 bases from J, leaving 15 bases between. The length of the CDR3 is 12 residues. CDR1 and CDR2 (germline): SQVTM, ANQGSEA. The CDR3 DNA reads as TGCAGCGCCTGCGGGGGCGGCGACGAGCAGTACTTC. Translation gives CSACGGGDEQYF.

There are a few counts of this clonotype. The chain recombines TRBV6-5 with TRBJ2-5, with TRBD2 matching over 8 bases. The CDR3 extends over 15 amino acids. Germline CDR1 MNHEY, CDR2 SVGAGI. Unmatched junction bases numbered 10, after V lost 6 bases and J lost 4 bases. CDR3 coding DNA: TGTGCCAGCAGCCTCTTCTCCGGGGGGGGAGAGACCCAGTACTTC. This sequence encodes CASSLFSGGGETQYF.

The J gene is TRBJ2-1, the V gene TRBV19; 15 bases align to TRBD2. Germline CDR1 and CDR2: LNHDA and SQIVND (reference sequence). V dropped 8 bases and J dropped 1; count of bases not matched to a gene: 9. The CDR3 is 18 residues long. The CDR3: CASVRTSGRGPSYNEQFF. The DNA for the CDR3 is TGTGCCAGTGTCCGGACTAGCGGGAGGGGGCCGTCCTACAATGAGCAGTTCTTC. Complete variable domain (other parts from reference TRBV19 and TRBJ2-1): DGGITQSPKYLFRKEGQNVTLSCEQNLNHDAMYWYRQDPGQGLRLIYYSQIVNDFQKGDIAEGYSVSREKKESFPLTVTSAQKNPTAFYLCASVRTSGRGPSYNEQFFGPGTRLTVL.

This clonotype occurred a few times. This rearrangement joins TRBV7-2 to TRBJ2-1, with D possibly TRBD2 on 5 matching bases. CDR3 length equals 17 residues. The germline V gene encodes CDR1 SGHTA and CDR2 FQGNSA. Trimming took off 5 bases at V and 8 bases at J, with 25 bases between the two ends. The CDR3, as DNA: TGTGCCAGCAGCCCCCGAGGGAGCAGCCCCCTCGCGGATGAGCAGTTCTTC. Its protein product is CASSPRGSSPLADEQFF.

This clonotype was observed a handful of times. The CDR3 DNA is TGTGCCAGCACTGGGTGGGGGGAGACCCAGTACTTC. Protein product: CASTGWGETQYF. The V call is TRBV12-3 or TRBV12-4, the J call TRBJ2-5, with D perhaps being TRBD1 or TRBD2 (5 bases each). The CDR3 has 12 amino acids. V was clipped by 7 bases and J by 5 bases, with 11 bases between them.

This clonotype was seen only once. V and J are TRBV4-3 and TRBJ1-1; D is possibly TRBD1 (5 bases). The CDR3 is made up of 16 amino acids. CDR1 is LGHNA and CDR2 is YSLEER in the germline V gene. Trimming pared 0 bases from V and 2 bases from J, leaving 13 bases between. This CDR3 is CASSQDPRGANTEAFF. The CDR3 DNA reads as TGCGCCAGCAGCCAAGACCCTAGGGGCGCCAACACTGAAGCTTTCTTT.